The 25 T cell receptor beta chains below come from one sample, sequenced in a study of blood T cell repertoires in COVID-19. Here immunoSEQ multiplex PCR was the method, and the copy in TCRdb shows in-frame clones only, minus some. Among a few hundred thousand clones listed, 83% were seen once. The specimen was peripheral blood. The receptors derive from a woman aged 45 to 65 with acute or convalescent COVID-19.

This sequence joins TRBV27 and TRBJ2-7; D is ambiguous. The V end lost 2 bases, the J end lost 1 base, and 12 bases lay between the germline ends. The germline CDR1 and CDR2 sequences are MNHEY and SMNVEV (reference sequence). The CDR3 extends over 15 amino acids. The CDR3 loop reads CASSLGREWSYEQYF. In nucleotides, the CDR3 is TGTGCCAGCAGTTTAGGTCGAGAGTGGTCCTACGAGCAGTACTTC.

The chain carries TRBV19 and TRBJ1-5; 7 positions match TRBD1. The V and J ends lost 9 bases and 7 bases, in that order; junction bases with no gene match: 9. CDR3 length: 13 residues. Germline V gene sequence: CDR1 LNHDA, CDR2 SQIVND (reference sequence). CDR3 DNA sequence: TGTGCCAGCCCAGGGGCAGGGGGACAGCCCCAGCATTTT. It yields the protein CASPGAGGQPQHF.

V gene TRBV3-1 (or the pseudogene TRBV3-2) combines with J gene TRBJ2-1; 10 bases line up with TRBD2. V gave up 0 bases and J gave up 7 bases; unmatched junction bases: 15. CDR3 size: 19 residues. In germline, CDR1 is LGHDT, CDR2 YNNKEL (reference sequence). The CDR3 loop is CASSQDPPRASGSGNEQFF. CDR3 nucleotides: TGTGCCAGCAGCCAAGATCCGCCCCGAGCTAGCGGGAGTGGGAATGAGCAGTTCTTC.

The chain is built from TRBV7-2 and TRBJ1-6, with D tentatively TRBD1 (6 bases). Per the germline V gene, CDR1 is SGHTA and CDR2 is FQGNSA. With 4 bases removed from V and 7 bases from J, the gap between germline ends came to 17 bases. The length of the CDR3 is 16 residues. The CDR3 sequence: CASSSPRGGRNSPLHF. The CDR3 region has the DNA TGTGCCAGCAGCTCCCCGAGGGGGGGGAGGAATTCACCCCTCCACTTT.

This chain links TRBV2 with TRBJ1-6; 7 bases line up with TRBD1. Losses at the gene ends were 6 bases for V and 7 bases for J; bases not matched to a gene: 9. From germline, CDR1 is SNHLY and CDR2 FYNNEI. This CDR3 has 15 residues. The CDR3 DNA follows: TGTGCCAGCAGGGTCCAGGGGGTTGAAAATTCACCCCTCCACTTT. Encoded protein: CASRVQGVENSPLHF.

The chain uses TRBV6-5 and TRBJ1-2; D remains unclear. Germline CDR1 reads MNHEY; CDR2 reads SVGAGI. The CDR3 has 14 amino acids. The V and J ends lost 5 bases and 4 bases respectively, with 14 bases between them. The CDR3 DNA is TGTGCCAGCAGTCCCAGAGGCAGTTCCTATGGCTACACCTTC. It is translated as CASSPRGSSYGYTF.

The rearrangement joins TRBV25-1 to TRBJ1-4, with D possibly matching TRBD1 (5 bases). Germline values: CDR1 MGHDK, CDR2 SYGVNS. The CDR3 loop spans 13 amino acids. V was pared by 4 bases and J by 4 bases, with 7 bases between. CDR3: CASSGDFNEKLFF. CDR3 nucleotides: TGTGCCAGCAGTGGGGACTTTAATGAAAAACTGTTTTTT.

The V and J genes are TRBV11-2 and TRBJ1-4, with 7 positions matching TRBD1. V lost 5 bases and J lost 8; bases outside the gene matches: 11. CDR1 SGHAT and CDR2 FQNNGV come from the germline V gene. This CDR3 contains 15 residues. CDR3 DNA sequence: TGTGCCAGCAGCATAGGGGGCACCCAAGGAGAAAAACTGTTTTTT. Translated: CASSIGGTQGEKLFF.

This rearrangement joins TRBV27 to TRBJ1-1; tentatively, D is TRBD1 (5 bases). The V end was cut by 5 bases, the J end by 0 bases, with 7 bases between. Germline V gene lookup returns CDR1 MNHEY and CDR2 SMNVEV (reference sequence). The CDR3 is made up of 13 amino acids. Here the CDR3 DNA reads TGTGCCAGCAGTATGGGGCTGAACACTGAAGCTTTCTTT. Translated, it gives CASSMGLNTEAFF.

This chain links TRBV27 with TRBJ2-3, with 8 bases identical to TRBD1. The CDR3 is made up of 16 amino acids. The germline CDR1 and CDR2 sequences are MNHEY and SMNVEV (reference sequence). V gave up 7 bases and J gave up 5 bases; unmatched junction bases: 14. The CDR3 sequence is CASTAIGQGRVDTQYF. The CDR3 nucleotides read TGTGCCAGCACAGCTATAGGACAGGGTAGGGTAGATACGCAGTATTTT.

The chain links TRBV2 to TRBJ1-1; 9 bases are shared with TRBD1. The germline CDR1 and CDR2 sequences are SNHLY and FYNNEI. The CDR3 covers 15 residues. Trimming at V came to 5 bases and at J to 5 bases, leaving 9 bases not matched to a gene. The CDR3 DNA is TGTGCCAGCAGTCCTCGAGGACAGGGGAGGACTGAAGCTTTCTTT. It yields the protein CASSPRGQGRTEAFF.

This chain connects TRBV6-5 to TRBJ2-1; D perhaps matches TRBD1 (6 bases). Between the trimmed V and J ends, which lost 4 bases and 15 bases, there was a span of 16 bases. Germline V gives CDR1 MNHEY, CDR2 SVGAGI. This CDR3 is 12 amino acids long. Here the CDR3 DNA reads TGTGCCAGCAGTTTAGCCGGGACAATTCCGTTCTTC. The encoded protein is CASSLAGTIPFF.

This chain connects TRBV28 to TRBJ1-4; 11 bases fit TRBD1. Germline V CDR1 and CDR2: MDHEN, SYDVKM. The CDR3 spans 15 residues. With 6 bases clipped from V and 6 bases from J, the junction kept 6 bases outside the gene matches. Written as DNA, the CDR3 is TGTGCCAGCAGCCCACGGACAGGGGGCTATGAAAAACTGTTTTTT. Translation: CASSPRTGGYEKLFF.

The genes are TRBV4-3 and TRBJ2-5, with D perhaps TRBD1 (5 bases). CDR1 is LGHNA and CDR2 is YSLEER in the germline V gene. V lost 6 bases to trimming and J lost 1 base, with 9 bases between them. The CDR3 covers 13 residues. The CDR3 region is CASSRTIQETQYF. The CDR3, as DNA: TGCGCCAGCAGTCGGACAATCCAAGAGACCCAGTACTTC.

The chain has TRBV9 and TRBJ2-3; a possible D gene is TRBD2 (6 bases). Trimming shortened V by 0 bases and J by 4 bases, and 12 bases separated the two germline ends. Per the germline V gene, CDR1 is SGDLS and CDR2 is YYNGEE. The CDR3 loop spans 15 amino acids. CDR3 coding DNA: TGTGCCAGCAGCGTAGTAAACGGGGAGGCAGATACGCAGTATTTT. It specifies CASSVVNGEADTQYF.

The CDR3 DNA is TGCGCCAGCAGCCAAGAATTGGGGGCCGGACAGGGTTTTTCTCCCCAAGCTTTCTTT. This translates into CASSQELGAGQGFSPQAFF. The chain employs TRBV4-3 and TRBJ1-1; 8 nucleotides line up with TRBD1. Trimming removed 0 bases from V and 9 bases from J; junction bases left unmatched: 21. Germline lookup yields CDR1 LGHNA and CDR2 YSLEER. This CDR3 comprises 19 residues.

The chain links TRBV7-2 to TRBJ2-7, with 7 nucleotides matching TRBD2. J was trimmed by 0 bases and V by 2 bases; bases with no gene match: 7. CDR3 length equals 16 residues. Germline CDR1 and CDR2: SGHTA and FQGNSA. CDR3 region: CASSLYGGSSSYEQYF. The CDR3, as DNA: TGTGCCAGCAGCTTATACGGGGGGTCTAGCTCCTACGAGCAGTACTTC.

This clone has only a few counts. The J gene is TRBJ2-2, the V gene TRBV5-1; weak D call: TRBD2 (6 bases). Germline loops: CDR1 SGHRS, CDR2 YFSETQ. Deletions cut 2 bases from V and 4 bases from J, with 12 bases between. The CDR3 is 15 amino acids. CDR3 protein: CASSFTGEATGELFF. The CDR3 bases are TGCGCCAGCAGCTTCACCGGGGAGGCCACCGGGGAGCTGTTTTTT.

This rearrangement joins TRBV19 to TRBJ1-2; D is ambiguous. The V gene lost 3 bases and the J gene lost 4 bases, with 6 bases spanning the gap. The length of the CDR3 is 12 residues. Germline V gene sequence: CDR1 LNHDA, CDR2 SQIVND (reference sequence). The CDR3 protein is CASSMALYGYTF. The CDR3 DNA is TGTGCCAGTAGTATGGCCCTCTATGGCTACACCTTC.

V usage is TRBV2 and J usage is TRBJ2-7, with 10 bases matching TRBD2. Germline loops: CDR1 SNHLY, CDR2 FYNNEI. V lost 3 bases to trimming and J lost 4 bases; unmatched junction nucleotides: 6. The CDR3 extends over 15 amino acids. CDR3 in DNA: TGTGCCAGCAGTGAGGGAATAGCGGGAGGTTACGAGCAGTACTTC. Translated: CASSEGIAGGYEQYF.

The chain carries TRBV6-4 and TRBJ1-1, with 12 nucleotides matching TRBD1. Germline V gives CDR1 MRHNA, CDR2 SNTAGT. The CDR3 is 15 residues long. J gave up 10 bases and V 5 bases, and 11 bases lay outside the gene matches. CDR3 region: CASSPSGQGAQGAFF. The CDR3 DNA sequence: TGTGCCAGCAGTCCTTCGGGACAGGGGGCGCAGGGAGCTTTCTTT.

The chain uses TRBV10-3 and TRBJ1-4; D gene unclear. Between the trimmed V and J ends, which lost 0 bases and 5 bases, there was a span of 7 bases. The CDR3 spans 14 residues. Germline V CDR1 and CDR2: ENHRY, SYGVKD. The CDR3: CAISESRGNEKLFF. The CDR3 coding sequence is TGTGCCATCAGTGAGTCGAGAGGGAATGAAAAACTGTTTTTT.

The chain carries TRBV28 and TRBJ2-3, with TRBD2 matching over 7 bases. V lost 1 base and J lost 1; bases outside the gene matches: 2. The CDR3 runs to 15 residues. Per germline, CDR1 MDHEN and CDR2 SYDVKM. The CDR3 DNA is TGTGCCAGCAGTTTATCCAGCGGGGGCACAGATACGCAGTATTTT. Encoded protein: CASSLSSGGTDTQYF.

This clone was seen more than once but under ten times. V is TRBV24-1 and J is TRBJ1-5; a weak D match, TRBD1 (6 bases). V dropped 2 bases and J dropped 2 bases, with 18 bases sitting between them. Per the germline V gene, CDR1 is KGHDR and CDR2 is SFDVKD. This CDR3 has 18 amino acids. The CDR3 region is CATSDYLPWGQRNQPQHF. The CDR3 coding sequence is TGTGCCACCAGTGATTATCTGCCTTGGGGGCAGCGCAATCAGCCCCAGCATTTT.

The chain has TRBV6-5 and TRBJ1-5, with D perhaps matching TRBD1 (5 bases). Trimming pared 5 bases from V and 0 bases from J, leaving 11 bases between. Germline V gives CDR1 MNHEY, CDR2 SVGAGI. This CDR3 has 15 amino acids. CDR3 nucleotide sequence: TGTGCCAGCAGTCCGCAGGGTTATAGCAATCAGCCCCAGCATTTT. Protein: CASSPQGYSNQPQHF.